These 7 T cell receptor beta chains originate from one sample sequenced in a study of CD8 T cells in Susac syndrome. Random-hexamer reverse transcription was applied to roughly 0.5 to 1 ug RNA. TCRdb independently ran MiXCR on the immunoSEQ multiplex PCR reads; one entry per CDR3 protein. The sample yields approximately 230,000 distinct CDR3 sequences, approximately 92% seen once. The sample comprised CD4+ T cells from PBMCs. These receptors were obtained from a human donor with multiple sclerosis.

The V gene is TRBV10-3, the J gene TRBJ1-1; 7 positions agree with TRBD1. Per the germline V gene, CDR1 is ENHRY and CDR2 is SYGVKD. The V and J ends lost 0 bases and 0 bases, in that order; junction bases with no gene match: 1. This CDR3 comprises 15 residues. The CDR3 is CAISESGQLNTEAFF. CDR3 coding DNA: TGTGCCATCAGTGAGTCGGGACAGTTGAACACTGAAGCTTTCTTT.

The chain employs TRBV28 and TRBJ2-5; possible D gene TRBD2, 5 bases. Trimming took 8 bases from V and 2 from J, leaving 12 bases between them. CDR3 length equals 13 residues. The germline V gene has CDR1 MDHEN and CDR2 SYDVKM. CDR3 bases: TGTGCCAGCTCGGAATCGGGGCAAGAGACCCAGTACTTC. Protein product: CASSESGQETQYF.

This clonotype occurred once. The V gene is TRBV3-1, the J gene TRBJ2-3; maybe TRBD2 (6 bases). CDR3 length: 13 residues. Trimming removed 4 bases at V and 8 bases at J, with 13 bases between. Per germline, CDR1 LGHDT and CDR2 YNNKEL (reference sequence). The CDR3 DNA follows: TGTGCCAGCAGCCTGACTAGTGGCGGTACGCAGTATTTT. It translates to CASSLTSGGTQYF.

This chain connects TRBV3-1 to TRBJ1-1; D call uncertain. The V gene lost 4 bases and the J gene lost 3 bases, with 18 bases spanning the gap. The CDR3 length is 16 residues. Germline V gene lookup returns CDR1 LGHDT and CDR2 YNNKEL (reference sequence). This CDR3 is CASSLNPPGGDTEAFF. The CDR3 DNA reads TGTGCCAGCAGCCTAAATCCCCCCGGCGGGGACACTGAAGCTTTCTTT.

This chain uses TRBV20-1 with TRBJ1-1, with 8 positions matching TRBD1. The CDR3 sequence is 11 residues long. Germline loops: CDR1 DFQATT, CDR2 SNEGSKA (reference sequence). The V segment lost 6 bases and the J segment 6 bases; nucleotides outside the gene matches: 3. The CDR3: CSAGRGPEAFF. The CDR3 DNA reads TGCAGTGCCGGCAGGGGGCCTGAAGCTTTCTTT.

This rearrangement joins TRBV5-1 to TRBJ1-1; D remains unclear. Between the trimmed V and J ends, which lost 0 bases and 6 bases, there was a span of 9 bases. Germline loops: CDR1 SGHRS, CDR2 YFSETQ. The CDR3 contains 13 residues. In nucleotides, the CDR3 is TGCGCCAGCAGCTTGGATTCAGCACCTGAAGCTTTCTTT. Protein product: CASSLDSAPEAFF.

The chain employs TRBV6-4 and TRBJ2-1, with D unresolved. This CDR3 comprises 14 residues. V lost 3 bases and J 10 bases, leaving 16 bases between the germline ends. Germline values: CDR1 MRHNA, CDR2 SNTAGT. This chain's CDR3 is CASSERIGRSEQFF. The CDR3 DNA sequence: TGTGCCAGCAGTGAAAGGATTGGCAGATCGGAGCAGTTCTTC.